This T cell receptor beta chain was sequenced for a study of PD-1 blockade in classical Hodgkin lymphoma. Time point of the sample: cycle 4 day 1 (C4D1), after six to seven weeks of nivolumab. Exposure to brentuximab vedotin varied, and each patient had relapsed following autologous stem cell transplantation. Negative selection with magnets was how CD8+ T cells were isolated from the thawed PBMCs. V lost 4 bases to trimming and J lost 4 bases, with 12 bases between them. Germline assignment: CDR1 SGDLS and CDR2 YYNGEE. This CDR3 has 13 amino acids. Some clones are missing from TCRdb's copy, which holds only in-frame ones; the method was immunoSEQ multiplex PCR. The top ten clones hold 10% to 15% of a sample with around 6,200 clones, 73% of them seen once.

The rearrangement joins TRBV9 to TRBJ2-7, with D perhaps TRBD1 (7 bases). The receptor comes from a human donor with classical Hodgkin lymphoma. The sample here was CD8+ T cells from blood, taken before the fourth cycle of nivolumab. The CDR3 bases are TGTGCCAGCAGCCAGGGGGAGGATTACGAGCAGTACTTC. It yields the protein CASSQGEDYEQYF.